One and the same sample provided the 24 T cell receptor beta chains below, sequenced in a study of radiation and T cells in renal cell carcinoma. Regarding time point: blood 2 weeks post-SBRT. Specified treatment: 15 Gy SBRT to primary tumor, nephrectomy 4 weeks later. Profiled with immunoSEQ multiplex PCR; TCRdb holds only in-frame clones, not every one. This table has roughly 140,000 clones, roughly 86% appearing once. The sequencing here drew on blood, taken from a patient whose treatment included radiotherapy and nephrectomy. Source of these receptors: a woman in her fifties or sixties with renal cell carcinoma.

The genes are TRBV4-3 and TRBJ2-1; 10 nucleotides agree with TRBD2. The CDR3 sequence is 16 residues long. The germline V gene has CDR1 LGHNA and CDR2 YSLEER. V shed 1 base, J shed 5 bases, and the junction held 5 bases outside the gene matches. For the CDR3, the DNA is TGCGCCAGCAGCCAAGGTCCAGCGGGGGGGAACAATGAGCAGTTCTTC. This translates into CASSQGPAGGNNEQFF.

This clone was seen just once. The gene calls are TRBV5-1 and TRBJ1-4, with D perhaps matching TRBD1 (5 bases). Germline V gene data show CDR1 as SGHRS and CDR2 as YFSETQ. The CDR3 runs to 15 residues. The V gene lost 4 bases and the J gene lost 0 bases, with 10 bases spanning the gap. CDR3 in amino acids: CASSRDHATNEKLFF. The CDR3 DNA sequence: TGCGCCAGCAGCCGGGACCACGCAACTAATGAAAAACTGTTTTTT.

The genes are TRBV6-5 and TRBJ2-1, with 9 nucleotides matching TRBD1. V was pared by 6 bases and J by 11 bases, with 11 bases of the junction left unmatched. CDR1 is MNHEY and CDR2 is SVGAGI in the germline V gene. The CDR3 loop spans 14 amino acids. The CDR3 sequence: CASRQTQGARKQFF. The CDR3 nucleotides are TGTGCCAGCAGACAGACACAGGGGGCGCGAAAGCAGTTCTTC.

This chain joins TRBV7-9 and TRBJ2-5; D ambiguous. The CDR3 covers 12 residues. Germline V CDR1 and CDR2: SEHNR, FQNEAQ (reference sequence). The V end was cut by 1 base, the J end by 4 bases, with 4 bases between. The CDR3 DNA sequence: TGTGCCAGCAGCTTAGGATTAGAGACCCAGTACTTC. It translates to CASSLGLETQYF.

The chain is built from TRBV5-1 and TRBJ1-4; 9 bases align to TRBD1. From germline, CDR1 is SGHRS and CDR2 YFSETQ. V trimming: 4 bases; J trimming: 10 bases; junction bases outside the gene matches: 17. This CDR3 region has 17 residues. The CDR3, as DNA: TGCGCCAGCAGCCGGAGGGGGACTCAGGGACAGGGACTAAAACTGTTTTTT. Protein sequence: CASSRRGTQGQGLKLFF.

The chain joins TRBV7-2 to TRBJ2-2; D is unclear. This CDR3 is 14 amino acids long. Between the trimmed V and J ends, which lost 0 bases and 5 bases, there was a span of 7 bases. Germline V gives CDR1 SGHTA, CDR2 FQGNSA. CDR3 DNA sequence: TGTGCCAGCAGCTTAGCGAAGGAGACCGGGGAGCTGTTTTTT. Translated, it gives CASSLAKETGELFF.

The DNA for the CDR3 is TGTGCCAGTAGTATAGGTACAGGGAGGGATACGCAGTATTTT. Amino acid sequence: CASSIGTGRDTQYF. V usage is TRBV19 and J usage is TRBJ2-3; D is tentatively TRBD1 or TRBD2 (6 bases each). The CDR3 loop spans 14 amino acids. Germline V gives CDR1 LNHDA, CDR2 SQIVND (reference sequence). V gave up 1 base and J gave up 6 bases, with 11 bases separating them.

This chain links TRBV9 with TRBJ2-7; D unresolved. Germline V CDR1 and CDR2: SGDLS, YYNGEE. Trimming took 0 bases from V and 5 from J, leaving 9 bases between them. CDR3 length: 13 residues. The CDR3 region has the DNA TGTGCCAGCAGCGTAGACGTTACTAACGAGCAGTACTTC. Translation gives CASSVDVTNEQYF.

This chain joins TRBV27 and TRBJ2-7, with D maybe TRBD2 (5 bases). With 2 bases removed from V and 6 bases from J, the gap between germline ends came to 8 bases. The CDR3 runs 12 residues. In germline, CDR1 is MNHEY, CDR2 SMNVEV (reference sequence). The CDR3 reads CASSLPGSEQYF. Here the CDR3 DNA reads TGTGCCAGCAGTTTACCGGGGTCCGAGCAGTACTTC.

This chain links TRBV19 with TRBJ2-6; D may be TRBD2 (6 bases). The CDR3 contains 15 residues. The V end lost 8 bases, the J end lost 3 bases, and 14 bases lay between the germline ends. The V gene's germline CDR1 is LNHDA and CDR2 SQIVND (reference sequence). CDR3: CASGHRRDGANVLTF. CDR3 coding DNA: TGTGCCAGTGGCCACCGGAGGGATGGGGCCAACGTCCTGACTTTC. The full variable domain, in which reference TRBV19 and TRBJ2-6 provide the parts outside the CDR3, is DGGITQSPKYLFRKEGQNVTLSCEQNLNHDAMYWYRQDPGQGLRLIYYSQIVNDFQKGDIAEGYSVSREKKESFPLTVTSAQKNPTAFYLCASGHRRDGANVLTFGAGSRLTVL.

The chain is built from TRBV5-8 and TRBJ2-6; TRBD1 matches at 9 bases. The V and J ends lost 4 bases and 0 bases, in that order; junction bases with no gene match: 5. CDR3 size: 17 residues. CDR1 is SGHTS, CDR2 YDEGEE, per germline. CDR3 sequence reads: CASSAGTGLSGANVLTF. The CDR3 DNA reads as TGTGCCAGCAGCGCGGGGACAGGGCTCTCTGGGGCCAACGTCCTGACTTTC.

This chain links TRBV19 with TRBJ1-1; D not resolved. This CDR3 contains 14 residues. Germline values: CDR1 LNHDA, CDR2 SQIVND (reference sequence). V lost 3 bases and J lost 5, with 13 bases in between. This CDR3 is CASSITAVETEAFF. The CDR3 region has the DNA TGTGCCAGTAGTATCACAGCGGTGGAGACTGAAGCTTTCTTT.

This CDR3 is CASSLGSGGYNEQFF. In DNA, the CDR3 is TGCGCCAGCAGCTTGGGTAGCGGGGGGTACAATGAGCAGTTCTTC. The chain uses TRBV5-1 and TRBJ2-1; 10 bases are shared with TRBD2. V was clipped by 0 bases and J by 4 bases; unmatched bases: 1. The germline V gene encodes CDR1 SGHRS and CDR2 YFSETQ. The CDR3 consists of 15 residues.

V usage is TRBV7-2 and J usage is TRBJ1-6, with D possibly matching TRBD1 (5 bases). V lost 1 base, J lost 5 bases, and 9 bases lay in between. Germline CDR1 reads SGHTA; CDR2 reads FQGNSA. The CDR3 length is 15 residues. For the CDR3, the DNA is TGTGCCAGCAGCTTAGAACAGGTTGATAATTCACCCCTCCACTTT. Protein: CASSLEQVDNSPLHF.

The chain is built from TRBV2 and TRBJ2-7, with TRBD2 matching 7 bases. The J segment lost 6 bases and the V segment lost 2 bases, leaving 10 bases of the junction unmatched. CDR3 size: 15 residues. The germline V gene has CDR1 SNHLY and CDR2 FYNNEI. The CDR3 coding sequence is TGTGCCAGCAGTGAAAGAGGTCTAGCGGCGGCCGAGCAGTACTTC. It encodes CASSERGLAAAEQYF.

The chain couples TRBV2 to TRBJ2-7; either TRBD1 or TRBD2 may fit D (5 bases each). V gave up 7 bases and J gave up 0 bases, with 16 bases separating them. The CDR3 has 15 residues. The germline V gene has CDR1 SNHLY and CDR2 FYNNEI. CDR3 loop: CASKRGEGDSYEQYF. CDR3 nucleotides: TGTGCCAGCAAGAGGGGAGAAGGGGACTCCTACGAGCAGTACTTC.

This clone occurred once. This chain links TRBV7-6 with TRBJ2-7, with TRBD1 matching 10 bases. The CDR3 consists of 16 residues. J lost 5 bases, V lost 1 base, and 8 bases had no gene match. Germline lookup yields CDR1 SGHVS and CDR2 FNYEAQ. CDR3 DNA: TGTGCCAGCAGCTTAGGGGACAGGGGTCGGTTCGACGAGCAGTACTTC. It is translated as CASSLGDRGRFDEQYF.

The J gene is TRBJ1-3, the V gene TRBV19; TRBD1 matches 7 bases. J was trimmed by 0 bases and V by 6 bases; bases with no gene match: 5. From germline, CDR1 is LNHDA and CDR2 SQIVND (reference sequence). The CDR3 runs to 15 residues. Here the CDR3 DNA reads TGTGCCAGTAGCCCGACAGGGAGCTCTGGAAACACCATATATTTT. This encodes CASSPTGSSGNTIYF.

This clone was counted a few times. The chain combines TRBV29-1 with TRBJ2-2; the D is unclear. The germline CDR1 and CDR2 sequences are SQVTM and ANQGSEA. V was cut by 3 bases and J by 5 bases, with 13 bases left in between. CDR3 length equals 14 residues. The CDR3 here is CSVEGFRVTGELFF. The CDR3 DNA reads as TGCAGCGTTGAGGGGTTTAGGGTAACCGGGGAGCTGTTTTTT.

Note on this clone: Other DNA variants within this sample encode the same CDR3. The chain joins TRBV19 to TRBJ2-3; D is unclear. The germline V gene has CDR1 LNHDA and CDR2 SQIVND (reference sequence). V lost 6 bases, J lost 3 bases, and 7 bases lay in between. The CDR3 contains 12 residues. CDR3 DNA: TGTGCCAGTAGCCCCAGGACAGATACGCAGTATTTT. Translated: CASSPRTDTQYF.

This chain uses TRBV4-2 with TRBJ1-4; possible D gene TRBD1, 5 bases. V was trimmed by 1 base and J by 0 bases, leaving 9 bases between them. The CDR3 contains 16 residues. CDR1 is LGHNA and CDR2 is YNFKEQ in the germline V gene. The chain's CDR3 is CASSQAQQATNEKLFF. In DNA, the CDR3 is TGTGCCAGCAGCCAAGCCCAACAGGCAACTAATGAAAAACTGTTTTTT.

V usage is TRBV5-1 and J usage is TRBJ1-1, with 11 bases fitting TRBD1. With V trimmed by 3 bases and J by 2 bases, 9 bases remained unmatched. From germline, CDR1 is SGHRS and CDR2 YFSETQ. CDR3 length: 17 residues. The DNA of the CDR3 is TGCGCCAGCAGCTACCCGTTAGGACAGGGGGCCAACACTGAAGCTTTCTTT. This sequence encodes CASSYPLGQGANTEAFF.

J is TRBJ1-2 and V is TRBV6-5, with D possibly TRBD1 on 6 matching bases. CDR1 is MNHEY and CDR2 is SVGAGI in the germline V gene. The V end lost 3 bases, the J end lost 8 bases, and 13 bases lay between the germline ends. There are 13 residues in the CDR3. CDR3 sequence (DNA): TGTGCCAGCAGTTATCAGGGGCTCGGCGGCTACACCTTC. This translates into CASSYQGLGGYTF.

The J gene is TRBJ1-5, the V gene TRBV5-8; 8 positions agree with TRBD1. After removal of 4 bases from V and 6 bases from J, the junction contained 9 bases not matched to a gene. The CDR3 loop spans 15 amino acids. CDR1 is SGHTS and CDR2 is YDEGEE in the germline V gene. CDR3 loop: CASSRARTGPQPQHF. CDR3 DNA: TGTGCCAGCAGCCGGGCCCGGACAGGGCCTCAGCCCCAGCATTTT.